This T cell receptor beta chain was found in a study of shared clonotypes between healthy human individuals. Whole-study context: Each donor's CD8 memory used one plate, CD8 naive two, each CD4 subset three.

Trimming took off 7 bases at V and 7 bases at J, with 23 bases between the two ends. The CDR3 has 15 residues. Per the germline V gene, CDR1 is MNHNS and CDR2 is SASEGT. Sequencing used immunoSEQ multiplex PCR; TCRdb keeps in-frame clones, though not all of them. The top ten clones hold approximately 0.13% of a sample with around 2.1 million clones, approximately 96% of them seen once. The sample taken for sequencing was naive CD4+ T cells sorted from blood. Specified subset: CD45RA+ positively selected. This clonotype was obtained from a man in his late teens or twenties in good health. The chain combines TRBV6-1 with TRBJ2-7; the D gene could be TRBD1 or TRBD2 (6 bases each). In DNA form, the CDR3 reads TGTGCCAGCACCTTACTCCCTGGGGGGCCTAGGGAGCAGTACTTC. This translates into CASTLLPGGPREQYF.